A single sample is the source of the 25 T cell receptor beta chains below, sequenced in a study of T-cell memory formation after mild COVID-19. TCRdb used MiXCR to reprocess the 5' RACE reads, holding one entry per CDR3 protein. The sample consists of approximately 350,000 distinct CDR3 sequences, around 27% of them appearing once. Sequencing was carried out using PBMCs or a T cell subset sorted from them (not recorded which). Receptors were obtained from an adult woman who had mild COVID-19 (a few samples of this study predate the infection). Cell type and time point are not known.

This CDR3 is CASSGTVAGVSYEQYF. CDR3 in DNA: TGCGCCAGCAGCGGGACCGTAGCGGGGGTTTCCTACGAGCAGTACTTC. The rearrangement uses TRBV5-1 and TRBJ2-7, with 9 bases that match TRBD2. Germline trimming cut 4 bases from V and 1 base from J; bases unmatched to any gene: 9. CDR3 length equals 16 residues. CDR1 and CDR2 (germline): SGHRS, YFSETQ.

This chain uses TRBV7-8 with TRBJ1-4; D gene uncertain. The CDR3 is 11 amino acids. V lost 6 bases to trimming and J lost 10 bases, with 9 bases between them. CDR1 and CDR2 from the germline V gene are SGHVS and FQNEAQ. The CDR3 region is CASSYMGKLFF. The CDR3, as DNA: TGTGCCAGCAGTTATATGGGAAAACTGTTTTTT. Together with reference TRBV7-8 and TRBJ1-4, the CDR3 gives the full variable domain: GAGVSQSPRYKVAKRGQDVALRCDPISGHVSLFWYQQALGQGPEFLTYFQNEAQLDKSGLPSDRFFAERPEGSVSTLKIQRTQQEDSAVYLCASSYMGKLFFGSGTQLSVL.

This clonotype was detected only a few times. This sequence joins TRBV7-9 and TRBJ2-2; TRBD1 agrees at 8 bases. Germline V gene sequence: CDR1 SEHNR, CDR2 FQNEAQ (reference sequence). J lost 3 bases, V lost 8 bases, and 8 bases had no gene match. The CDR3 totals 15 residues. The CDR3 here is CASRKQGAHTGELFF. The CDR3 region has the DNA TGTGCCAGCCGCAAGCAGGGGGCGCACACCGGGGAGCTGTTTTTT.

This clonotype was detected only once. The chain links TRBV7-2 to TRBJ1-2; D gene ambiguous. V was clipped by 2 bases and J by 13 bases, with 14 bases between them. This CDR3 spans 12 amino acids. Germline CDR1 is SGHTA and CDR2 is FQGNSA. The DNA of the CDR3 is TGTGCCAGCAGCTTACACAGATCTGTGTTCACCTTC. This codes for CASSLHRSVFTF.

V and J are TRBV29-1 and TRBJ2-7; TRBD1 matches 9 bases. The germline V gene has CDR1 SQVTM and CDR2 ANQGSEA. CDR3 length: 13 residues. Losses at the gene ends were 7 bases for V and 1 base for J; bases not matched to a gene: 5. The CDR3 is CSATGGASYEQYF. Written as DNA, the CDR3 is TGCAGCGCAACAGGGGGCGCTTCCTACGAGCAGTACTTC.

This clonotype came up a few times. The chain links TRBV7-9 to TRBJ1-2; D unclear. CDR1 is SEHNR, CDR2 FQNEAQ, per germline (reference sequence). The V end lost 3 bases, the J end lost 6 bases, and 11 bases lay between the germline ends. The CDR3 covers 13 residues. CDR3 loop: CASSFFTEDGYTF. For the CDR3, the DNA is TGTGCCAGCAGCTTCTTTACAGAGGATGGCTACACCTTC.

This clonotype appeared a few times. The chain employs TRBV10-3 and TRBJ2-2; D perhaps matches TRBD2 (5 bases). This CDR3 spans 15 amino acids. Germline lookup yields CDR1 ENHRY and CDR2 SYGVKD. Trimming stripped 0 bases from V and 8 bases from J, with 13 bases between. The CDR3 reads CAISESDGVGGELFF. The CDR3 DNA is TGTGCCATCAGTGAGTCTGACGGGGTTGGAGGGGAGCTGTTTTTT.

The J gene is TRBJ1-1, the V gene TRBV29-1; D remains ambiguous. Trimming shortened V by 7 bases and J by 4 bases, and 16 bases separated the two germline ends. The germline V gene encodes CDR1 SQVTM and CDR2 ANQGSEA. This CDR3 contains 13 residues. CDR3 bases: TGCAGCGCCCAGCGGGTTAAAGGCACTGAAGCTTTCTTT. Its protein is CSAQRVKGTEAFF.

The chain carries TRBV7-2 and TRBJ2-1; D is uncertain. This CDR3 is 13 amino acids long. Trimming pared 2 bases from V and 10 bases from J, leaving 12 bases between. Germline CDR1 SGHTA, CDR2 FQGNSA. CDR3 coding DNA: TGTGCCAGCAGCTTACTGACCCCACGGGAGCAGTTCTTC. Its protein is CASSLLTPREQFF. The variable domain in full, with the rest retrieved from reference TRBV7-2 and TRBJ2-1, is GAGVSQSPSNKVTEKGKDVELRCDPISGHTALYWYRQSLGQGLEFLIYFQGNSAPDKSGLPSDRFSAERTGGSVSTLTIQRTQQEDSAVYLCASSLLTPREQFFGPGTRLTVL.

The chain is built from TRBV6-6 and TRBJ1-1, with D maybe TRBD1 (6 bases). Per the germline V gene, CDR1 is MNHNY and CDR2 is SVGAGI (reference sequence). This CDR3 has 15 amino acids. V gave up 6 bases and J gave up 0 bases, with 14 bases separating them. CDR3 protein: CASRGLTGLNTEAFF. The CDR3 region has the DNA TGTGCCAGCAGGGGATTGACAGGTTTGAACACTGAAGCTTTCTTT.

J is TRBJ1-1 and V is TRBV6-2 or TRBV6-3; 8 bases align to TRBD1. This CDR3 is built from 14 residues. V dropped 6 bases and J dropped 1; count of bases not matched to a gene: 4. CDR1 is MNHEY and CDR2 is SVGEGT in the germline V gene. CDR3 DNA: TGTGCCAGCAGCCGGACAGGGCGGAACACTGAAGCTTTCTTT. Amino acids: CASSRTGRNTEAFF.

The CDR3 loop reads CASSLVAGPNEQYF. DNA of the CDR3: TGCGCCAGCAGCTTGGTCGCAGGGCCGAACGAGCAGTACTTC. The rearrangement uses TRBV5-1 and TRBJ2-7, with a possible D match to TRBD1 (5 bases). Germline CDR1 and CDR2: SGHRS and YFSETQ. The CDR3 consists of 14 residues. Trimming removed 0 bases from V and 5 bases from J, with 12 bases in between.

The chain combines TRBV6-5 with TRBJ2-2, with D unclear. Trimming removed 4 bases at V and 6 bases at J, with 6 bases between. The CDR3 sequence is 12 residues long. Per the germline V gene, CDR1 is MNHEY and CDR2 is SVGAGI. The CDR3 DNA is TGTGCCAGCAGTTTTCTCGCCGGGGAGCTGTTTTTT. This sequence encodes CASSFLAGELFF.

CDR3 sequence (DNA): TGTGCCAGCAGCCAGGGACTAGCGGGAGCACGCTCCTACGAGCAGTACTTC. Amino acid sequence: CASSQGLAGARSYEQYF. The chain carries TRBV14 and TRBJ2-7, with TRBD2 identical over 14 bases. CDR1 is SGHDN and CDR2 is FVKESK in the germline V gene. Trimming at V came to 3 bases and at J to 0 bases, leaving 4 bases not matched to a gene. This CDR3 is built from 17 residues. Drawing the rest from reference TRBV14 and TRBJ2-7, the complete variable domain is EAGVTQFPSHSVIEKGQTVTLRCDPISGHDNLYWYRRVMGKEIKFLLHFVKESKQDESGMPNNRFLAERTGGTYSTLKVQPAELEDSGVYFCASSQGLAGARSYEQYFGPGTRLTVT.

The table lists this clonotype with many counts. The chain employs TRBV12-3 or TRBV12-4 and TRBJ1-6; a possible D gene is TRBD1 (5 bases). This CDR3 contains 15 residues. V dropped 6 bases and J dropped 7 bases, with 16 bases sitting between them. For the CDR3, the DNA is TGTGCCAGCAGCCTCTCGGACACGATAAATTCACCCCTCCACTTT. Translation gives CASSLSDTINSPLHF.

In its sample, this clonotype was seen once. The rearrangement joins TRBV12-3 or TRBV12-4 to TRBJ2-7, with D possibly being TRBD1 (5 bases). Between the trimmed V and J ends, which lost 3 bases and 1 base, there was a span of 10 bases. The CDR3 has 14 amino acids. CDR3 in amino acids: CASSFQGRSYEQYF. The CDR3 bases are TGTGCCAGCAGTTTTCAGGGAAGATCCTACGAGCAGTACTTC.

This chain joins TRBV9 and TRBJ2-5, with TRBD1 matching 7 bases. V was clipped by 3 bases and J by 5 bases; unmatched bases: 10. Germline CDR1 SGDLS, CDR2 YYNGEE. This CDR3 has 15 amino acids. CDR3 in DNA: TGTGCCAGCAGCGCACTGACAGGGTTTGGGGAGACCCAGTACTTC. It codes for CASSALTGFGETQYF.

The sample holds a few counts of this clonotype. CDR3 amino acids: CASRDDRDYGYTF. The DNA for the CDR3 is TGCGCCAGCAGGGACGACAGGGATTATGGCTACACCTTC. V and J are TRBV5-1 and TRBJ1-2; 7 nucleotides match TRBD1. Looked up from germline, CDR1 is SGHRS and CDR2 is YFSETQ. This CDR3 has 13 amino acids. Trimming removed 5 bases from V and 5 bases from J; junction bases left unmatched: 6.

This clonotype was counted only a few times. The chain combines TRBV4-1 with TRBJ2-5; D is ambiguous. This CDR3 contains 14 residues. Germline V gene data show CDR1 as MGHRA and CDR2 as YSYEKL. V lost 1 base, J lost 5 bases, and 11 bases lay in between. CDR3 coding DNA: TGCGCCAGCAGCCAAGTGTTTGGTGTGGAGACCCAGTACTTC. Residues: CASSQVFGVETQYF.

V is TRBV7-2 and J is TRBJ2-7; D is possibly TRBD2 (6 bases). The ends were cut back, 0 bases at V and 2 bases at J, with 17 bases in the middle. Germline V gives CDR1 SGHTA, CDR2 FQGNSA. This CDR3 region has 17 residues. CDR3 sequence reads: CASSLAPVASAAYEQYF. DNA of the CDR3: TGTGCCAGCAGCTTAGCCCCGGTGGCTAGCGCAGCCTACGAGCAGTACTTC.

This clonotype was observed at least ten times. The chain recombines TRBV5-1 with TRBJ2-1; D might be TRBD2 (6 bases). The V end was cut by 1 base, the J end by 7 bases, with 15 bases between. Looked up from germline, CDR1 is SGHRS and CDR2 is YFSETQ. The CDR3 runs 15 residues. The CDR3 loop is CASSLTGEPNNEQFF. As DNA, the CDR3 is TGCGCCAGCAGCTTGACGGGAGAGCCTAATAATGAGCAGTTCTTC. Full variable domain (rest looked up from reference TRBV5-1 and TRBJ2-1): KAGVTQTPRYLIKTRGQQVTLSCSPISGHRSVSWYQQTPGQGLQFLFEYFSETQRNKGNFPGRFSGRQFSNSRSEMNVSTLELGDSALYLCASSLTGEPNNEQFFGPGTRLTVL.

The chain uses TRBV11-1 and TRBJ2-3; TRBD1 might be the D (5 bases). V was shortened by 5 bases and J by 1 base, with 10 bases between the two germline ends. The germline V gene has CDR1 SGHAT and CDR2 FQDESV (reference sequence). This CDR3 contains 14 residues. CDR3 sequence reads: CASSSQTGTDTQYF. CDR3 DNA: TGTGCCAGCAGCAGTCAGACAGGCACAGATACGCAGTATTTT.

This chain connects TRBV7-9 to TRBJ1-3; 10 nucleotides align to TRBD1. The J segment lost 7 bases and the V segment lost 0 bases, leaving 12 bases of the junction unmatched. The CDR3 contains 18 residues. Germline loops: CDR1 SEHNR, CDR2 FQNEAQ (reference sequence). In nucleotides, the CDR3 is TGTGCCAGCAGCTTAGCCCACCTGACAGGGGGCTCAGGGAACACCATATATTTT. Encoded protein: CASSLAHLTGGSGNTIYF.

Many counts were recorded for this clonotype. The chain recombines TRBV9 with TRBJ2-2; 10 bases match TRBD1. Per the germline V gene, CDR1 is SGDLS and CDR2 is YYNGEE. V shed 4 bases, J shed 5 bases, and the junction held 5 bases outside the gene matches. The CDR3 has 15 amino acids. The CDR3 sequence: CASSWGQGTTGELFF. The CDR3 DNA reads as TGTGCCAGCAGCTGGGGACAGGGGACGACCGGGGAGCTGTTTTTT. The full variable domain, completed using reference TRBV9 and TRBJ2-2, is DSGVTQTPKHLITATGQRVTLRCSPRSGDLSVYWYQQSLDQGLQFLIQYYNGEERAKGNILERFSAQQFPDLHSELNLSSLELGDSALYFCASSWGQGTTGELFFGEGSRLTVL.

The chain couples TRBV5-6 to TRBJ2-7; 10 bases fit TRBD1. This CDR3 contains 14 residues. CDR1 is SGHDT, CDR2 YYEEEE, per germline. With V trimmed by 4 bases and J by 3 bases, 4 bases remained unmatched. The DNA for the CDR3 is TGTGCCAGCAGCACCGGACAGGGGGACTACGAGCAGTACTTC. Encoded protein: CASSTGQGDYEQYF. The full variable domain, its missing parts supplied by reference TRBV5-6 and TRBJ2-7, is DAGVTQSPTHLIKTRGQQVTLRCSPKSGHDTVSWYQQALGQGPQFIFQYYEEEERQRGNFPDRFSGHQFPNYSSELNVNALLLGDSALYLCASSTGQGDYEQYFGPGTRLTVT.